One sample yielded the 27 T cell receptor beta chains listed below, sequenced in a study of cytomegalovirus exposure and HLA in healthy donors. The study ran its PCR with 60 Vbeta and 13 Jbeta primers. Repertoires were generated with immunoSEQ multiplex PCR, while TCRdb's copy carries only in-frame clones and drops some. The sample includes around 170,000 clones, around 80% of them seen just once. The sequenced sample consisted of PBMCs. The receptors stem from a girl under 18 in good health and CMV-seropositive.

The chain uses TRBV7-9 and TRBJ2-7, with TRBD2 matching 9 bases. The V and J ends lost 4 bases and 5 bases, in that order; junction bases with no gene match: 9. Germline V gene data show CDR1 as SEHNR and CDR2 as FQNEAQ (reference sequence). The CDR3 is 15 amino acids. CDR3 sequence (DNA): TGTGCCAGCAGCTCCCAGGGTAGCGGGAGCGACGAGCAGTACTTC. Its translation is CASSSQGSGSDEQYF.

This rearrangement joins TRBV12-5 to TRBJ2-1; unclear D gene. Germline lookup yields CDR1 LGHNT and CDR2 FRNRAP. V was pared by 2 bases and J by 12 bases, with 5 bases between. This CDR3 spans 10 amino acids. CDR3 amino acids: CASGLPVQFF. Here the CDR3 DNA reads TGTGCTAGTGGTTTGCCCGTGCAGTTCTTC.

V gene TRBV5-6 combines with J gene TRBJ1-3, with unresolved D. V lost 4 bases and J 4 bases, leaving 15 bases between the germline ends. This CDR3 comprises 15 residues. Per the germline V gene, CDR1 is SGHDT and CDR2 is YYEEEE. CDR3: CASSGPRQFGNTIYF. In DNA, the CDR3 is TGTGCCAGCAGCGGGCCCCGACAATTCGGAAACACCATATATTTT. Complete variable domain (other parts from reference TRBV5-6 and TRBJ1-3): DAGVTQSPTHLIKTRGQQVTLRCSPKSGHDTVSWYQQALGQGPQFIFQYYEEEERQRGNFPDRFSGHQFPNYSSELNVNALLLGDSALYLCASSGPRQFGNTIYFGEGSWLTVV.

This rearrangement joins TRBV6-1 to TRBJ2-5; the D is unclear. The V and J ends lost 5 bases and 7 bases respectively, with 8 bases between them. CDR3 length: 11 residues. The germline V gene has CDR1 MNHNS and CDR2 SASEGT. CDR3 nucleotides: TGTGCCAGCAGTCTTACTTGGACCCAGTACTTC. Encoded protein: CASSLTWTQYF.

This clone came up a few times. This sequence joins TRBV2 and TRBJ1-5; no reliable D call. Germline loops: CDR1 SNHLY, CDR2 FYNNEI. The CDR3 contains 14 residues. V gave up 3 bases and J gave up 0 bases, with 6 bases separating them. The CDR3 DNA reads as TGTGCCAGCAGTGAGGCGGATAGCAATCAGCCCCAGCATTTT. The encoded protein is CASSEADSNQPQHF.

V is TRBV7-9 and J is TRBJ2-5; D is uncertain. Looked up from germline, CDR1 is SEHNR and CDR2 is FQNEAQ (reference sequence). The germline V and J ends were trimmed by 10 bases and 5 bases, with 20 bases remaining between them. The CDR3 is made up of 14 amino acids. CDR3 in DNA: TGTGCCACCACCACCCTCTCGGAGAGGGAGACCCAGTACTTC. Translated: CATTTLSERETQYF. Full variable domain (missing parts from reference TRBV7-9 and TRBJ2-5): DTGVSQNPRHKITKRGQNVTFRCDPISEHNRLYWYRQTLGQGPEFLTYFQNEAQLEKSRLLSDRFSAERPKGSFSTLEIQRTEQGDSAMYLCATTTLSERETQYFGPGTRLLVL.

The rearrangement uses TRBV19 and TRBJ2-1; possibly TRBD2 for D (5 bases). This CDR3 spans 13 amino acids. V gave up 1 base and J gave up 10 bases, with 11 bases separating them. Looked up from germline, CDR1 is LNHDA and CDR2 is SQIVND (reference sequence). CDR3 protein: CASSIGRAEEQFF. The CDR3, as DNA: TGTGCCAGTAGTATAGGTCGAGCGGAGGAGCAGTTCTTC.

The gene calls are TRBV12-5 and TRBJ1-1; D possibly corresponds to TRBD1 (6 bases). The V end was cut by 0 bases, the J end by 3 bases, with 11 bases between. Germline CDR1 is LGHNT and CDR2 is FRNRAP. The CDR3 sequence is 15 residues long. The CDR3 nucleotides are TGTGCTAGTGGTTTGGTACAGGGAAGTTACACTGAAGCTTTCTTT. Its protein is CASGLVQGSYTEAFF.

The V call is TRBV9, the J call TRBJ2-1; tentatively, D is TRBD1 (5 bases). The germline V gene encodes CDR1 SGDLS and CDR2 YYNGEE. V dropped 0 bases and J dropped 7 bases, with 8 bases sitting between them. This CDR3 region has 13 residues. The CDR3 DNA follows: TGTGCCAGCAGCGTAGATCCAGGGAATGAGCAGTTCTTC. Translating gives CASSVDPGNEQFF.

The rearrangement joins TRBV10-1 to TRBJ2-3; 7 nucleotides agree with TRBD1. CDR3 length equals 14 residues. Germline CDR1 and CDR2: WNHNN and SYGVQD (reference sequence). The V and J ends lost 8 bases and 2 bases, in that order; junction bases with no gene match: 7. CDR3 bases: TGCGCCAGCGGCAAAGGGGGCGACACAGATACGCAGTATTTT. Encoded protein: CASGKGGDTDTQYF.

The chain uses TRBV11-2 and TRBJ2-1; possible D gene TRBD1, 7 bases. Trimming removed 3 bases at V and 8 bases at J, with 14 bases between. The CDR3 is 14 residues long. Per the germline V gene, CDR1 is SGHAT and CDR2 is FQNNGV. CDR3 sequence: CASSLGGGTDEQFF. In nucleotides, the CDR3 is TGTGCCAGCAGCTTGGGTGGCGGGACAGATGAGCAGTTCTTC.

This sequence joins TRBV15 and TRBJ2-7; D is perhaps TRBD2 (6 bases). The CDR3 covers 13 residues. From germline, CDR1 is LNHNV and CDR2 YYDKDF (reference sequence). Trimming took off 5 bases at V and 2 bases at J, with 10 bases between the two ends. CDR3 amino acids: CATSASGAYEQYF. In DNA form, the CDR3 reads TGTGCCACCAGCGCTTCGGGGGCCTACGAGCAGTACTTC.

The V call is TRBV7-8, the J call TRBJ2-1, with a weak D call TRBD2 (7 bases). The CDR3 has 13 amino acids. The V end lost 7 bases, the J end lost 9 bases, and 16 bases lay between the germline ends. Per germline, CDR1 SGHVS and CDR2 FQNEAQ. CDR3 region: CASKIQGGGEQFF. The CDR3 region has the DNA TGTGCCAGCAAAATTCAGGGAGGGGGTGAGCAGTTCTTC.

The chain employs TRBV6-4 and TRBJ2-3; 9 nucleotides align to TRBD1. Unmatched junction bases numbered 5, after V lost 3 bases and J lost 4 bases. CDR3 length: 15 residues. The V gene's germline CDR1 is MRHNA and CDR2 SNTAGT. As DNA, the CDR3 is TGTGCCAGCAGTGAGGGACAGGGTGTTGCAGATACGCAGTATTTT. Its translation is CASSEGQGVADTQYF.

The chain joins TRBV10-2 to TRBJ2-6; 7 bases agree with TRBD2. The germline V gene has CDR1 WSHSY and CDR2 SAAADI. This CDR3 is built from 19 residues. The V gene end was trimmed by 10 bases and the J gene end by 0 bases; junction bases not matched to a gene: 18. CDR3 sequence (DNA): TGCGCCAACGCAACCATTACGGGACTACCCGGCTCTGGGGCCAACGTCCTGACTTTC. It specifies CANATITGLPGSGANVLTF.

In DNA form, the CDR3 reads TGCGCCAGCAGCTTGGTTCCTAGTCCCGGGGAGACCCAGTACTTC. Amino acids: CASSLVPSPGETQYF. The chain employs TRBV5-1 and TRBJ2-5; D unclear. The V gene's germline CDR1 is SGHRS and CDR2 YFSETQ. This CDR3 comprises 15 residues. The V and J ends lost 0 bases and 5 bases respectively, with 14 bases between them.

CDR3 amino acids: CASSPKGQGDLYEQYF. The CDR3 nucleotides are TGTGCCAGCAGTCCCAAGGGACAGGGGGACCTCTACGAGCAGTACTTC. The genes are TRBV7-9 and TRBJ2-7, with 11 bases that match TRBD1. Per germline, CDR1 SEHNR and CDR2 FQNEAQ (reference sequence). The CDR3 has 16 residues. J lost 3 bases, V lost 6 bases, and 10 bases had no gene match.

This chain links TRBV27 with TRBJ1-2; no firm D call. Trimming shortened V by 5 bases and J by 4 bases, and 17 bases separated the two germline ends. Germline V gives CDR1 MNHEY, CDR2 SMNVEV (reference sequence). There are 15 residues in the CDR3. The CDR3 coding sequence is TGTGCCAGCAGTATCACCCCTGGGCCTTCCTATGGCTACACCTTC. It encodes CASSITPGPSYGYTF.

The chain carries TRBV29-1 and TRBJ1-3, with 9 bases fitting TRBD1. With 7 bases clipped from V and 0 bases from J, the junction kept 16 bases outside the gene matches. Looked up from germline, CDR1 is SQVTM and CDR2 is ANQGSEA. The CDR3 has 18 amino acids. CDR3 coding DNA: TGCAGCGCCGGACCGGGACAGGGACCGACTAGCTCTGGAAACACCATATATTTT. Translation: CSAGPGQGPTSSGNTIYF. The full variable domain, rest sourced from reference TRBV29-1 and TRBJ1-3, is SAVISQKPSRDICQRGTSLTIQCQVDSQVTMMFWYRQQPGQSLTLIATANQGSEATYESGFVIDKFPISRPNLTFSTLTVSNMSPEDSSIYLCSAGPGQGPTSSGNTIYFGEGSWLTVV.

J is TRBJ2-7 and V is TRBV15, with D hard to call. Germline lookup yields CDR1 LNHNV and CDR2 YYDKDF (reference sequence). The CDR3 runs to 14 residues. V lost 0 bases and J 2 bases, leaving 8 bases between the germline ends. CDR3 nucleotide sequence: TGTGCCACCAGCAGAGACTACAGCCCCTACGAGCAGTACTTC. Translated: CATSRDYSPYEQYF.

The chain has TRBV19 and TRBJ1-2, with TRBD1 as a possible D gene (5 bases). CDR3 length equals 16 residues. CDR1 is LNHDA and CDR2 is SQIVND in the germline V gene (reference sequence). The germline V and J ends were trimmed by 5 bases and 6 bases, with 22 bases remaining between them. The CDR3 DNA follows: TGTGCCAGTAGTCCCCGGCCGGCCGCGGGGGAGCATGGCTACACCTTC. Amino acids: CASSPRPAAGEHGYTF. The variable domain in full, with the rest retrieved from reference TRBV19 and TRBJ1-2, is DGGITQSPKYLFRKEGQNVTLSCEQNLNHDAMYWYRQDPGQGLRLIYYSQIVNDFQKGDIAEGYSVSREKKESFPLTVTSAQKNPTAFYLCASSPRPAAGEHGYTFGSGTRLTVV.

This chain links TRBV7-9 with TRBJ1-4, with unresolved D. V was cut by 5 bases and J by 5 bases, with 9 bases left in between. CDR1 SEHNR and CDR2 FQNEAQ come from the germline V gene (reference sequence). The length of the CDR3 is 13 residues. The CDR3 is CASSITENEKLFF. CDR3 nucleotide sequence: TGTGCCAGCAGCATAACAGAGAATGAAAAACTGTTTTTT.

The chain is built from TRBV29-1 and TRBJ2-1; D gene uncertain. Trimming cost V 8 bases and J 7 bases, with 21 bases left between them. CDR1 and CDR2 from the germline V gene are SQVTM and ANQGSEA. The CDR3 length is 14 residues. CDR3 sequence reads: CSSSKAALRNEQFF. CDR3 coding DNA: TGCAGCTCCTCGAAGGCGGCCCTGAGGAATGAGCAGTTCTTC.

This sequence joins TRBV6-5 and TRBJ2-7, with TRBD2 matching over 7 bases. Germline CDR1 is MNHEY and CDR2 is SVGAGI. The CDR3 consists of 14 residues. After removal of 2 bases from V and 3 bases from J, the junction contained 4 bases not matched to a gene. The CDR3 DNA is TGTGCCAGCAGTTACGGCGGGGACTACTACGAGCAGTACTTC. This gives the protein CASSYGGDYYEQYF.

The DNA for the CDR3 is TGTGCCAGCAGCTCCCACCTTAGCGGGAGGGCCCGAGAGACCCAGTACTTC. Its protein product is CASSSHLSGRARETQYF. This rearrangement joins TRBV7-2 to TRBJ2-5; 11 nucleotides agree with TRBD2. There are 17 residues in the CDR3. Germline trimming cut 4 bases from V and 4 bases from J; bases unmatched to any gene: 11. Germline CDR1 reads SGHTA; CDR2 reads FQGNSA. The full variable domain, with the rest looked up from reference TRBV7-2 and TRBJ2-5, is GAGVSQSPSNKVTEKGKDVELRCDPISGHTALYWYRQSLGQGLEFLIYFQGNSAPDKSGLPSDRFSAERTGGSVSTLTIQRTQQEDSAVYLCASSSHLSGRARETQYFGPGTRLLVL.

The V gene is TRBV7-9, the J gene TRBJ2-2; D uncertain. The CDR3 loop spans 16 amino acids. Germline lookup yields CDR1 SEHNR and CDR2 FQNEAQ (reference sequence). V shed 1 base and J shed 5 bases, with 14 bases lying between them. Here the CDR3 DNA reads TGTGCCAGCAGCTTAGTCGGCGGCATCATGACCGGGGAGCTGTTTTTT. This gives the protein CASSLVGGIMTGELFF.

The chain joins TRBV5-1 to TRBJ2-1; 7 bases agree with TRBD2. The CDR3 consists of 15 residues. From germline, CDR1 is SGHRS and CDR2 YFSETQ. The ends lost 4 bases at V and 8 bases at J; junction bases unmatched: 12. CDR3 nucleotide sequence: TGCGCCAGCAGCCCTCTGGCAGGGAGGGCCTATGAGCAGTTCTTC. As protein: CASSPLAGRAYEQFF.